The TCR beta chain described here comes from a study of regulatory T cells in long-lasting Graves disease. General observations from the study: Accuracy might have suffered from few samples. Persistent cases favored TRBV28, TRBJ1-2 and TRBJ2-5.

TCR beta libraries were built with iRepertoire HTBI primers and Arm-PCR of CDR3 regions. TCRdb passed the multiplex PCR reads through MiXCR, listing each CDR3 protein once. This repertoire shows about 430,000 distinct CDR3 sequences, 14% to 15% found once; its top ten account for about 8.2%. Regarding time point: newly diagnosed GD, antithyroid drugs for less than 3 months. RNA extracted from PBMCs served as the sequencing template. Graves' disease diagnoses used American Thyroid Association guidelines. V trimming: 3 bases; J trimming: 5 bases; junction bases outside the gene matches: 6. Germline lookup yields CDR1 MNHNS and CDR2 SASEGT. The CDR3 has 16 residues. This clonotype was seen at least ten times. What it binds is not known. This same sample was also taken into another study, of T cells in Graves' hyperthyroidism and ophthalmopathy. From that study: HTBI primers were the set used in a first-round RT-PCR of the TCR CDR3.

This material consisted of peripheral blood mononuclear cells (PBMCs), taken at new diagnosis, from a patient treated with antithyroid drugs. The clonotype comes from a woman in her forties with Graves disease. The V gene is TRBV6-1, the J gene TRBJ2-1, with 11 bases identical to TRBD1. Here the CDR3 reads CASSDPGQGVDNEQFF. The CDR3 DNA reads TGTGCCAGCAGTGACCCGGGACAGGGGGTGGACAATGAGCAGTTCTTC.